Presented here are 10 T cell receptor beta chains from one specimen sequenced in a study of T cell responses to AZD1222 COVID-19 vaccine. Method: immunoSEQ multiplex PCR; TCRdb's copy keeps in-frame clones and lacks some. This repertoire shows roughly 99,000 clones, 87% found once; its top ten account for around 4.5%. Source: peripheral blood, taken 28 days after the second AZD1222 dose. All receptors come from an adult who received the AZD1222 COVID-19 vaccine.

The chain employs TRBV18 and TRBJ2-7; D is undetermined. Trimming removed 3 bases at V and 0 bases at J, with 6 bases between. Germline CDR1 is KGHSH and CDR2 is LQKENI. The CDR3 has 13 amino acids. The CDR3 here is CASSPMTSYEQYF. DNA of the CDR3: TGTGCCAGCTCACCGATGACCTCCTACGAGCAGTACTTC.

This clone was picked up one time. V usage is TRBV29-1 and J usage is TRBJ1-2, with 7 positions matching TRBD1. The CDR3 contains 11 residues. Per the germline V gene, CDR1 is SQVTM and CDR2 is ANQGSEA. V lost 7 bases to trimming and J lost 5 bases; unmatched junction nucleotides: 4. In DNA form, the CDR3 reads TGCAGCGACCTACAGGGGTATGGCTACACCTTC. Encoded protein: CSDLQGYGYTF.

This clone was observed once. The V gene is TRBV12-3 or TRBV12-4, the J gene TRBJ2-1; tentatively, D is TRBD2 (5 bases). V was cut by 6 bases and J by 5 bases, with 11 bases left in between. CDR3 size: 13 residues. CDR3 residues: CASSRGLDNEQFF. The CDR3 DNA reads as TGTGCCAGCAGCCGTGGACTGGACAATGAGCAGTTCTTC.

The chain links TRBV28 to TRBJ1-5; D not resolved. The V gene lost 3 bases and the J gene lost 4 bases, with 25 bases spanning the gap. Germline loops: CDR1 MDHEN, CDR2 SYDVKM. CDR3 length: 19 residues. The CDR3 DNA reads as TGTGCCAGCAGTTTCCCGGACGGCAGTCGTACCTACTATAATCAGCCCCAGCATTTT. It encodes CASSFPDGSRTYYNQPQHF.

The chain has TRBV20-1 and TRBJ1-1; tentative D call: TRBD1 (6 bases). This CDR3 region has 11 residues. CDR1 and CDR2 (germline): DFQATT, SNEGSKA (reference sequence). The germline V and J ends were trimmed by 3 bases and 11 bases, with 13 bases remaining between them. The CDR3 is CSASSGGEAFF. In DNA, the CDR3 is TGCAGTGCTAGCTCGGGGGGCGAGGCTTTCTTT.

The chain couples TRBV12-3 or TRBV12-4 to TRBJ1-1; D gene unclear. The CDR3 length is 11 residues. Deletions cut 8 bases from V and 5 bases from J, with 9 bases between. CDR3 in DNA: TGTGCCAGCGGGTTTTGGACTGAAGCTTTCTTT. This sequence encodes CASGFWTEAFF.

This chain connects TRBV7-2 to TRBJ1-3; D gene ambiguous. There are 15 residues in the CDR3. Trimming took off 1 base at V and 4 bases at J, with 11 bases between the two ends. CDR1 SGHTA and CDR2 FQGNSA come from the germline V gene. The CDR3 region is CASSLELAAGNTIYF. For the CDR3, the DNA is TGTGCCAGCAGCTTAGAGTTAGCGGCGGGAAACACCATATATTTT.

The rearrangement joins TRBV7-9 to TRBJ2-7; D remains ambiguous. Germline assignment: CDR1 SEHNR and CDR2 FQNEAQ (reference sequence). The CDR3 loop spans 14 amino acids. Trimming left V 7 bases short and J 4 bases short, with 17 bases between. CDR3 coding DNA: TGTGCCAGCACCCATAAAAATAGGGTGTACGAGCAGTACTTC. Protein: CASTHKNRVYEQYF.

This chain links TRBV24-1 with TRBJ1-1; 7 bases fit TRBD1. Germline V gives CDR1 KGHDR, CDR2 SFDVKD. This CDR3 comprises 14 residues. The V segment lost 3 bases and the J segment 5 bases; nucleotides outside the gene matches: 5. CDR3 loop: CATSDRKQGTEAFF. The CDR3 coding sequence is TGTGCCACCAGTGATCGGAAACAGGGGACTGAAGCTTTCTTT.

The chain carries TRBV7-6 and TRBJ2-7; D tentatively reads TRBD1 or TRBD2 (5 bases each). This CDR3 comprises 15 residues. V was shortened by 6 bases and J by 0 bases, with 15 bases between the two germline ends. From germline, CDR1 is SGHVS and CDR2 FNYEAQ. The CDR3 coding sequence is TGTGCCAGCAGTCCGGGACCTGGGGGCTCCTACGAGCAGTACTTC. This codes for CASSPGPGGSYEQYF.